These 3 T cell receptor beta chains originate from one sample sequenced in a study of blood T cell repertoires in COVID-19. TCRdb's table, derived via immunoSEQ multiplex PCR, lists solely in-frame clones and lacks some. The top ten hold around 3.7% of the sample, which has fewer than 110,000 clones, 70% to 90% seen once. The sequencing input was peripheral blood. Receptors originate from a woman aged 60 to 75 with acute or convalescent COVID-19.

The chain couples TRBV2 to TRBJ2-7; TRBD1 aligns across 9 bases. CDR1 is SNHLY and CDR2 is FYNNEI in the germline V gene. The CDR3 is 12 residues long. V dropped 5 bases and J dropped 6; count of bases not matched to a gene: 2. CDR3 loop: CASSQTGGEQYV. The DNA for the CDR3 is TGTGCCAGCAGTCAGACAGGGGGCGAGCAGTACGTC.

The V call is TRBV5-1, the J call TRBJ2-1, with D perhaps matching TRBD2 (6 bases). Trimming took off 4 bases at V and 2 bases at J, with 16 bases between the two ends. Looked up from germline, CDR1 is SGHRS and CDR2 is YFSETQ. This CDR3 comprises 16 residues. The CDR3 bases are TGCGCCAGCAGCCCTACCCCTAGCGCAACCTACAATGAGCAGTTCTTC. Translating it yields CASSPTPSATYNEQFF.

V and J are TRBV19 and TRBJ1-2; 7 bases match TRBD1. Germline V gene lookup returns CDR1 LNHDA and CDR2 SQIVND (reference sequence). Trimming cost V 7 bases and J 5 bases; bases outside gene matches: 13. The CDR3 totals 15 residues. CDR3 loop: CASTRWAGGSYGYTF. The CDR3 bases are TGTGCCAGTACTCGATGGGCAGGGGGATCGTATGGCTACACCTTC. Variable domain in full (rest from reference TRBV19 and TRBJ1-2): DGGITQSPKYLFRKEGQNVTLSCEQNLNHDAMYWYRQDPGQGLRLIYYSQIVNDFQKGDIAEGYSVSREKKESFPLTVTSAQKNPTAFYLCASTRWAGGSYGYTFGSGTRLTVV.